These 12 T cell receptor beta chains originate from one sample sequenced in a study of blood T cells in healthy people across ages. Primers used in a second PCR of roughly 6 to 12 cycles were a sample-barcoded 5' primer and a J-beta primer mix. TCRdb independently ran MiXCR on the 5' RACE reads; one entry per CDR3 protein. This table holds about 1,400,000 distinct CDR3 sequences, around 42% found once. The sample comprised blood. These TCRs come from a woman under 30 in good health.

This clonotype was picked up a small number of times. CDR3 in amino acids: CASTFSRTRDGTDTQYF. The DNA for the CDR3 is TGTGCCAGCACCTTCTCAAGGACCCGGGATGGCACAGATACGCAGTATTTT. The chain joins TRBV3-1 to TRBJ2-3, with a tentative D call TRBD2 (5 bases). The CDR3 loop spans 17 amino acids. Trimming pared 7 bases from V and 1 base from J, leaving 21 bases between. The germline V gene has CDR1 LGHDT and CDR2 YNNKEL (reference sequence).

This clonotype appeared a few times. The CDR3 spells CASSQLGQELSYEQYF. CDR3 bases: TGCGCCAGCAGCCAACTCGGACAGGAACTATCCTACGAGCAGTACTTC. The J gene is TRBJ2-7, the V gene TRBV4-1; TRBD1 matches 7 bases. The CDR3 totals 16 residues. CDR1 is MGHRA, CDR2 YSYEKL, per germline. V lost 2 bases to trimming and J lost 1 base; unmatched junction nucleotides: 8.

For this clonotype: This likely comes from a read error, as the CDR3 has no conserved phenylalanine or tryptophan at its end. The chain links TRBV28 to TRBJ2-2, with a possible D match to TRBD1 (6 bases). The CDR3 runs to 13 residues. Trimming took off 11 bases at V and 2 bases at J, with 12 bases between the two ends. In germline, CDR1 is MDHEN, CDR2 SYDVKM. The chain's CDR3 is CAGQLTNTGELFL. The CDR3, as DNA: TGTGCCGGACAGCTTACAAACACCGGGGAGCTGTTTCTT.

This clonotype was observed a few times. The chain has TRBV6-5 and TRBJ2-5; 9 positions agree with TRBD1. Germline loops: CDR1 MNHEY, CDR2 SVGAGI. The CDR3 sequence is 13 residues long. Trimming took 6 bases from V and 4 from J; bases not matched to a gene: 3. The CDR3, as DNA: TGTGCCAGCAGAACAGGGGGCGGAGAGACCCAGTACTTC. This gives the protein CASRTGGGETQYF.

The chain joins TRBV6-5 to TRBJ2-3, with D perhaps TRBD2 (6 bases). CDR3 length: 11 residues. Germline CDR1 reads MNHEY; CDR2 reads SVGAGI. The germline V and J ends were trimmed by 10 bases and 5 bases, with 10 bases remaining between them. The CDR3 reads CATMGGDTQYF. CDR3 bases: TGTGCCACCATGGGGGGAGATACGCAGTATTTT.

J is TRBJ1-1 and V is TRBV9, with D perhaps TRBD1 (5 bases). V dropped 4 bases and J dropped 0 bases, with 13 bases sitting between them. Germline V gives CDR1 SGDLS, CDR2 YYNGEE. This CDR3 spans 15 amino acids. CDR3: CASSTRGGLNTEAFF. The CDR3 DNA reads TGTGCCAGCAGCACCCGTGGGGGGTTGAACACTGAAGCTTTCTTT.

This clonotype has just a few counts. The chain has TRBV4-1 and TRBJ2-7; D is possibly TRBD2 (5 bases). CDR1 is MGHRA, CDR2 YSYEKL, per germline. Deletions cut 4 bases from V and 5 bases from J, with 27 bases between. The CDR3 has 18 residues. The CDR3 here is CASSPSQMITGLSDEQYF. CDR3 DNA: TGCGCCAGCAGCCCGTCCCAGATGATAACCGGACTTTCCGACGAGCAGTACTTC.

A few counts support this clonotype. J is TRBJ2-1 and V is TRBV2, with 7 bases lining up with TRBD2. The V and J ends lost 3 bases and 8 bases, in that order; junction bases with no gene match: 16. This CDR3 is built from 17 residues. Looked up from germline, CDR1 is SNHLY and CDR2 is FYNNEI. The chain's CDR3 is CASSDVPTGTIYHEQFF. DNA for the CDR3: TGTGCCAGCAGTGACGTCCCAACCGGGACTATTTACCATGAGCAGTTCTTC.

The V call is TRBV18, the J call TRBJ1-5; TRBD1 might be the D (6 bases). Germline values: CDR1 KGHSH, CDR2 LQKENI. The V end lost 6 bases, the J end lost 4 bases, and 16 bases lay between the germline ends. The CDR3 length is 15 residues. The CDR3 protein is CASSGTTGSNQPQHF. The CDR3 bases are TGTGCCAGCTCCGGGACAACAGGGTCAAATCAGCCCCAGCATTTT.

This clonotype showed up just a few times. The DNA of the CDR3 is TGTGCCAGCAGTTACTCACGGGATGTCACTGAAGCTTTCTTT. Protein sequence: CASSYSRDVTEAFF. The chain has TRBV6-5 and TRBJ1-1, with no clear D. Per the germline V gene, CDR1 is MNHEY and CDR2 is SVGAGI. V lost 0 bases and J lost 4, with 9 bases in between. The length of the CDR3 is 14 residues.

A single count supports this clonotype. The J gene is TRBJ2-7, the V gene TRBV7-9; TRBD2 aligns across 7 bases. This CDR3 region has 14 residues. Looked up from germline, CDR1 is SEHNR and CDR2 is FQNEAQ (reference sequence). The J segment lost 7 bases and the V segment lost 5 bases, leaving 11 bases of the junction unmatched. The chain's CDR3 is CASSLREDPREQYF. The CDR3 DNA reads as TGTGCCAGCAGCCTTCGGGAGGACCCCAGGGAGCAGTACTTC.

The chain couples TRBV27 to TRBJ2-5; 8 bases fit TRBD2. The CDR3 runs 12 residues. Germline CDR1 is MNHEY and CDR2 is SMNVEV (reference sequence). The J segment lost 7 bases and the V segment lost 8 bases, leaving 6 bases of the junction unmatched. The CDR3, as DNA: TGTGCCAGCGCGGGGGGAGAGGGGACCCAGTACTTC. Amino acid sequence: CASAGGEGTQYF.